This T cell receptor beta chain was found in a study of T-cell memory formation after mild COVID-19. Study-level background: The TCR clusters were mostly specific to one donor.

Germline-derived CDR1 and CDR2 are SEHNR and FQNEAQ (reference sequence). This CDR3 has 16 residues. V lost 5 bases to trimming and J lost 2 bases, with 16 bases between them. This clonotype was seen a few times. Antigen unknown. TCRdb re-called the 5' RACE reads through MiXCR, storing one row per CDR3 protein. The sample consists of 550,000 to 600,000 distinct CDR3 sequences, 17% of them appearing once. Study-wide results and limits: Most CD4+ clones that shrank were in CM and EM, while CD8+ ones turned up in EMRA. Clones contracting across day 15 to 85 had a balanced CD4/CD8 profile; later expanding clones leaned CD4+.

This TCR came from an adult woman who had mild COVID-19 (a few samples of this study predate the infection). Cell type and time point are not known. The gene calls are TRBV7-9 and TRBJ1-5, with a possible D match to TRBD1 (5 bases). Sequencing was done on a sample of PBMCs or a T cell subset sorted from them (not recorded which). The CDR3 loop is CASSRTRARGNQPQHF. The DNA for the CDR3 is TGTGCCAGCAGCCGAACCAGGGCTAGGGGCAATCAGCCCCAGCATTTT.